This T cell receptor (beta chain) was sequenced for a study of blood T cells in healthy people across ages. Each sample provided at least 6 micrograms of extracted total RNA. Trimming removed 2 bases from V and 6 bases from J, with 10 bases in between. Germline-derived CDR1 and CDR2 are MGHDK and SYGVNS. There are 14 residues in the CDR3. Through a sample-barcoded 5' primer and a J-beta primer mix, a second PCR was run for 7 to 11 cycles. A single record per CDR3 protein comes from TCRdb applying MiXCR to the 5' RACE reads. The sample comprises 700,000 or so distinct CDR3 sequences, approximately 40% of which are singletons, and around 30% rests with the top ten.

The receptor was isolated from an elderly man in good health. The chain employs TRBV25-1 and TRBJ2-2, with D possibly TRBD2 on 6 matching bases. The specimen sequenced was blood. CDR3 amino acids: CASSEVGEAGELFF. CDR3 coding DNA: TGTGCCAGCAGTGAAGTGGGGGAGGCCGGGGAGCTGTTTTTT. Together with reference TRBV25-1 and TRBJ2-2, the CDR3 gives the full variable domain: EADIYQTPRYLVIGTGKKITLECSQTMGHDKMYWYQQDPGMELHLIHYSYGVNSTEKGDLSSESTVSRIRTEHFPLTLESARPSHTSQYLCASSEVGEAGELFFGEGSRLTVL.